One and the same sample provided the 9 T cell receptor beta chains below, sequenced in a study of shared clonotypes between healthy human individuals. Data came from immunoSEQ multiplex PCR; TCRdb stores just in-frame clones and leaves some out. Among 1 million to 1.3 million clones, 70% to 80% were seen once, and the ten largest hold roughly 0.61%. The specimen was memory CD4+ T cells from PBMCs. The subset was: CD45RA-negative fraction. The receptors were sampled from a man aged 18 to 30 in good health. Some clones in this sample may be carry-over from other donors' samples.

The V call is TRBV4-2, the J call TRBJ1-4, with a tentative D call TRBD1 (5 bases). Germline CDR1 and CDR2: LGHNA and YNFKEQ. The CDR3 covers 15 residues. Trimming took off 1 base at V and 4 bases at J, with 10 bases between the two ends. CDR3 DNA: TGTGCCAGCAGCCAAGTCCAAGGGGTTAATGAAAAACTGTTTTTT. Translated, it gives CASSQVQGVNEKLFF.

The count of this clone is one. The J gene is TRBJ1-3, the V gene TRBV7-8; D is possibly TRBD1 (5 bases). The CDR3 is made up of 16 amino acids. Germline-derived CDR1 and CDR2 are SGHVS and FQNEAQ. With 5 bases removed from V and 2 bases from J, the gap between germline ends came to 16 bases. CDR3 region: CASSLRPRGAGNTIYF. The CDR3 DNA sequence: TGTGCCAGCAGCCTGCGACCCAGAGGGGCTGGAAACACCATATATTTT. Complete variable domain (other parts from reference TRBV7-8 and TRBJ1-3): GAGVSQSPRYKVAKRGQDVALRCDPISGHVSLFWYQQALGQGPEFLTYFQNEAQLDKSGLPSDRFFAERPEGSVSTLKIQRTQQEDSAVYLCASSLRPRGAGNTIYFGEGSWLTVV.

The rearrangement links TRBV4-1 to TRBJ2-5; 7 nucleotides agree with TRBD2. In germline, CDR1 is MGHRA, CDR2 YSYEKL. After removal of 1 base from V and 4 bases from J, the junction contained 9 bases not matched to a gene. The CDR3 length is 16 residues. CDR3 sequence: CASSQGRAGSLETQYF. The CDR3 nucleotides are TGCGCCAGCAGCCAAGGTCGAGCGGGGAGTTTAGAGACCCAGTACTTC.

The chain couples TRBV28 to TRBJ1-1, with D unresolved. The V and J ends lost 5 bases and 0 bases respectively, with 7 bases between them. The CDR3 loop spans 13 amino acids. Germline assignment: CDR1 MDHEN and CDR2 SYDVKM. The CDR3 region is CASSPEMNTEAFF. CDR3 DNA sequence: TGTGCCAGCAGTCCCGAAATGAACACTGAAGCTTTCTTT. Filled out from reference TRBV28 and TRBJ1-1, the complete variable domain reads DVKVTQSSRYLVKRTGEKVFLECVQDMDHENMFWYRQDPGLGLRLIYFSYDVKMKEKGDIPEGYSVSREKKERFSLILESASTNQTSMYLCASSPEMNTEAFFGQGTRLTVV.

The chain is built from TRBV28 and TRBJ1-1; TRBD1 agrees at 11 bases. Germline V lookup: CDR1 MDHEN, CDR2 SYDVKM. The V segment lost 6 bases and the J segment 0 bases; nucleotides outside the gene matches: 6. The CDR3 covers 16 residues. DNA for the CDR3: TGTGCCAGCAGCTCCGGGACAGGGGGATTGAACACTGAAGCTTTCTTT. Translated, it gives CASSSGTGGLNTEAFF.

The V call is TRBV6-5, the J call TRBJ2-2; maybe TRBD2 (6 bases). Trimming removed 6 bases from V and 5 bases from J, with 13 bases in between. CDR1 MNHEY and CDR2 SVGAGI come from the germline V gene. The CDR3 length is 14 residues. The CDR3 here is CASRGIAETGELFF. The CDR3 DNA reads TGTGCCAGCAGGGGGATAGCGGAGACCGGGGAGCTGTTTTTT.

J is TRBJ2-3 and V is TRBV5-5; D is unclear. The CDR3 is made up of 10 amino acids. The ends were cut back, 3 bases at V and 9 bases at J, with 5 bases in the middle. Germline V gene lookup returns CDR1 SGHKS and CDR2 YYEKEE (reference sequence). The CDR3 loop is CASSSGTQYF. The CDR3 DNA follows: TGTGCCAGCAGCTCCGGCACGCAGTATTTT.

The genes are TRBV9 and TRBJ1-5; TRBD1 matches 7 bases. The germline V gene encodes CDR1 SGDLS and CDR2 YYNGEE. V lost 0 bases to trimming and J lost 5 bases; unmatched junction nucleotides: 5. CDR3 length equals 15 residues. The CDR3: CASSVGGTADQPQHF. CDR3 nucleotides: TGTGCCAGCAGCGTAGGGGGGACAGCGGATCAGCCCCAGCATTTT.

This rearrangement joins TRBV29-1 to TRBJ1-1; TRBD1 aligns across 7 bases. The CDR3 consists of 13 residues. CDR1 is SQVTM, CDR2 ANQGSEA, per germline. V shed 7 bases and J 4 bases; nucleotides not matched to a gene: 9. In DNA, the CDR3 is TGCAGCGGGAGACAGGGCCTGGGCACTGAAGCTTTCTTT. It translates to CSGRQGLGTEAFF. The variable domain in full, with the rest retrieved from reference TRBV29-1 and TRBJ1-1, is SAVISQKPSRDICQRGTSLTIQCQVDSQVTMMFWYRQQPGQSLTLIATANQGSEATYESGFVIDKFPISRPNLTFSTLTVSNMSPEDSSIYLCSGRQGLGTEAFFGQGTRLTVV.